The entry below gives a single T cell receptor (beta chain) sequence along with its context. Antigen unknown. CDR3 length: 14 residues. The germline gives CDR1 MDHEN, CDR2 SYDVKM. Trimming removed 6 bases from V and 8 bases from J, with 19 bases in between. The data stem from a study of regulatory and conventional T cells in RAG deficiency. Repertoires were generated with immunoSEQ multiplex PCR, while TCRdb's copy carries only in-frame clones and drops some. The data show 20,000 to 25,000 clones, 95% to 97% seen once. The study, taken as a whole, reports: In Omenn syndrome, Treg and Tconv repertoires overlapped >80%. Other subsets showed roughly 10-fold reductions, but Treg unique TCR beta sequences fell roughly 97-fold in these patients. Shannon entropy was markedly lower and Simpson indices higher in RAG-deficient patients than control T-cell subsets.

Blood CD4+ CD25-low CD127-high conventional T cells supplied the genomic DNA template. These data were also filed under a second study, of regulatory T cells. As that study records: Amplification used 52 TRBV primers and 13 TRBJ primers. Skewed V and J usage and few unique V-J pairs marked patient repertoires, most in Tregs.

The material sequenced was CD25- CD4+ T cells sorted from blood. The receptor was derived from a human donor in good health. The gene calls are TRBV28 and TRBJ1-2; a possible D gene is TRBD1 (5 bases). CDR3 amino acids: CASRGVGLAGGYTF. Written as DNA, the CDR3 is TGTGCCAGCAGGGGGGTTGGGCTGGCGGGGGGCTACACCTTC.